Below are 18 T cell receptor beta chains sequenced from a single sample in a study of beta chain features in type 1 diabetes. The sequenced template was cDNA made from the entire isolated RNA. Assay: immunoSEQ multiplex PCR; the TCRdb copy retains only in-frame clones and omits some. The sample has around 250,000 clones, 13% to 15% seen once. Study conclusions and caveats: Patients with Type 1 diabetes showed moderately but significantly shorter TCRB CDR3s in all four CD4+ subsets.

No antigen has been assigned to these receptors. The specimen sequenced was naive CD4+ T cells from blood. These receptors originate from a man aged 25 to 45 with type 1 diabetes.

The V call is TRBV5-4, the J call TRBJ2-2; a weak D match, TRBD2 (6 bases). Germline assignment: CDR1 SGHNT and CDR2 YYREEE (reference sequence). The CDR3 totals 16 residues. V lost 3 bases to trimming and J lost 0 bases, with 12 bases between them. The chain's CDR3 is CASSSLRGANTGELFF. CDR3 bases: TGTGCCAGCAGCTCCTTGCGGGGCGCGAACACCGGGGAGCTGTTTTTT.

In this sample, this clone turned up a few times. The J gene is TRBJ2-7, the V gene TRBV9, with D maybe TRBD2 (5 bases). Germline V CDR1 and CDR2: SGDLS, YYNGEE. The CDR3 is 13 residues long. Trimming cost V 0 bases and J 6 bases, with 10 bases left between them. The CDR3 spells CASSVELVGEQYF. CDR3 nucleotide sequence: TGTGCCAGCAGCGTAGAACTAGTGGGCGAGCAGTACTTC.

The rearrangement links TRBV7-9 to TRBJ1-1; 7 nucleotides align to TRBD1. This CDR3 is 14 amino acids long. The J segment lost 5 bases and the V segment lost 4 bases, leaving 7 bases of the junction unmatched. Germline assignment: CDR1 SEHNR and CDR2 FQNEAQ (reference sequence). CDR3 in amino acids: CASSSRQGQTEAFF. The CDR3 DNA sequence: TGTGCCAGCAGCTCCAGACAGGGACAGACTGAAGCTTTCTTT.

The chain combines TRBV2 with TRBJ1-2; weak D call: TRBD1 (5 bases). The germline CDR1 and CDR2 sequences are SNHLY and FYNNEI. Deletions cut 7 bases from V and 2 bases from J, with 14 bases between. CDR3 size: 14 residues. CDR3 DNA: TGTGCCAGCATTCAACAAACAGGAAACTATGGCTACACCTTC. Its translation is CASIQQTGNYGYTF.

The rearrangement uses TRBV7-9 and TRBJ2-3, with D possibly matching TRBD1 (5 bases). This CDR3 spans 14 amino acids. Germline CDR1 SEHNR, CDR2 FQNEAQ (reference sequence). V lost 3 bases and J 5 bases, leaving 12 bases between the germline ends. The CDR3: CASSFRVGIDTQYF. In DNA form, the CDR3 reads TGTGCCAGCAGCTTCAGGGTCGGCATAGATACGCAGTATTTT.

This clone was observed a handful of times. In DNA form, the CDR3 reads TGTGCCAGCAGGCGGGAGGTAGCCACAGATACGCAGTATTTT. Amino acid sequence: CASRREVATDTQYF. The chain recombines TRBV2 with TRBJ2-3; 8 bases match TRBD2. The CDR3 sequence is 14 residues long. The V and J ends lost 6 bases and 2 bases, in that order; junction bases with no gene match: 4. CDR1 is SNHLY, CDR2 FYNNEI, per germline.

In its sample, this clone was seen a few times. The chain links TRBV27 to TRBJ2-5, with D possibly TRBD2 on 5 matching bases. Germline values: CDR1 MNHEY, CDR2 SMNVEV (reference sequence). This CDR3 has 14 amino acids. V was shortened by 6 bases and J by 6 bases, with 17 bases between the two germline ends. In DNA, the CDR3 is TGTGCCAGCAGCCTGAATGCGGGCGGCAAGACCCAGTACTTC. Translating it yields CASSLNAGGKTQYF.

This clone was counted between two and nine times. The V and J genes are TRBV28 and TRBJ2-5; the D is unclear. CDR1 is MDHEN and CDR2 is SYDVKM in the germline V gene. There are 15 residues in the CDR3. Trimming took 8 bases from V and 8 from J, leaving 24 bases between them. CDR3 amino acids: CASCRSGAPLGTQYF. CDR3 sequence (DNA): TGTGCCAGCTGTAGGTCAGGTGCTCCCCTCGGAACCCAGTACTTC.

The J gene is TRBJ2-2, the V gene TRBV9, with 7 bases fitting TRBD2. CDR3 length: 15 amino acids. V trimming: 5 bases; J trimming: 3 bases; junction bases outside the gene matches: 7. Germline-derived CDR1 and CDR2 are SGDLS and YYNGEE. The CDR3 here is CASRWASGDTGELFF. The CDR3 DNA is TGTGCCAGCAGGTGGGCTAGCGGTGACACCGGGGAGCTGTTTTTT.

This clone was found a few times. This chain links TRBV7-9 with TRBJ2-1, with D perhaps TRBD2 (5 bases). Germline values: CDR1 SEHNR, CDR2 FQNEAQ (reference sequence). CDR3 length: 13 residues. V lost 1 base and J 7 bases, leaving 8 bases between the germline ends. The CDR3: CASSLVGENEQFF. CDR3 DNA sequence: TGTGCCAGCAGCTTAGTTGGGGAGAATGAGCAGTTCTTC. The full variable domain, its missing parts supplied by reference TRBV7-9 and TRBJ2-1, is DTGVSQNPRHKITKRGQNVTFRCDPISEHNRLYWYRQTLGQGPEFLTYFQNEAQLEKSRLLSDRFSAERPKGSFSTLEIQRTEQGDSAMYLCASSLVGENEQFFGPGTRLTVL.

This clone was picked up a small number of times. The V call is TRBV15, the J call TRBJ2-3; D possibly corresponds to TRBD2 (5 bases). With 7 bases removed from V and 5 bases from J, the gap between germline ends came to 13 bases. CDR3 size: 13 residues. Germline V gene sequence: CDR1 LNHNV, CDR2 YYDKDF (reference sequence). CDR3 sequence: CATTLSGIDTQYF. DNA for the CDR3: TGTGCCACCACCTTGTCGGGGATAGATACGCAGTATTTT.

This clone was counted between two and nine times. This chain joins TRBV5-1 and TRBJ1-1; 8 bases line up with TRBD1. This CDR3 contains 16 residues. Unmatched junction bases numbered 7, after V lost 3 bases and J lost 0 bases. Germline assignment: CDR1 SGHRS and CDR2 YFSETQ. CDR3 loop: CASSSTRTGLNTEAFF. CDR3 DNA sequence: TGCGCCAGCAGCTCAACAAGGACAGGGTTGAACACTGAAGCTTTCTTT. The variable domain in full, completed from reference TRBV5-1 and TRBJ1-1, reads KAGVTQTPRYLIKTRGQQVTLSCSPISGHRSVSWYQQTPGQGLQFLFEYFSETQRNKGNFPGRFSGRQFSNSRSEMNVSTLELGDSALYLCASSSTRTGLNTEAFFGQGTRLTVV.

The chain employs TRBV9 and TRBJ2-5, with unresolved D. The CDR3 consists of 15 residues. Germline CDR1 reads SGDLS; CDR2 reads YYNGEE. The V end was cut by 2 bases, the J end by 4 bases, with 15 bases between. The CDR3 protein is CASSVGSELIETQYF. In DNA form, the CDR3 reads TGTGCCAGCAGCGTCGGTTCGGAACTAATAGAGACCCAGTACTTC.

The rearrangement uses TRBV5-1 and TRBJ2-5; TRBD2 matches 11 bases. There are 15 residues in the CDR3. Trimming removed 4 bases from V and 2 bases from J; junction bases left unmatched: 4. Per the germline V gene, CDR1 is SGHRS and CDR2 is YFSETQ. The CDR3 loop reads CASSLSGREQETQYF. CDR3 coding DNA: TGCGCCAGCAGCCTTAGCGGGAGGGAACAAGAGACCCAGTACTTC.

A few counts support this clone. The genes are TRBV7-6 and TRBJ1-2; D gene ambiguous. Germline CDR1 and CDR2: SGHVS and FNYEAQ. The V and J ends lost 0 bases and 4 bases respectively, with 9 bases between them. This CDR3 comprises 14 residues. The CDR3 DNA reads TGTGCCAGCAGCTTAGCACATGAGGGCTATGGCTACACCTTC. Amino acid sequence: CASSLAHEGYGYTF.

The CDR3 loop is CASSLEQLTYEQYF. For the CDR3, the DNA is TGCGCCAGCAGCTTGGAACAGTTAACCTACGAGCAGTACTTC. The chain combines TRBV5-1 with TRBJ2-7; no reliable D call. The V end was cut by 0 bases, the J end by 2 bases, with 9 bases between. The CDR3 runs 14 residues. CDR1 and CDR2 (germline): SGHRS, YFSETQ.

This clone was observed a handful of times. The chain combines TRBV2 with TRBJ1-5; D uncertain. The CDR3 covers 15 residues. The V gene's germline CDR1 is SNHLY and CDR2 FYNNEI. V was shortened by 4 bases and J by 2 bases, with 12 bases between the two germline ends. Here the CDR3 DNA reads TGTGCCAGCAGTGGGGTGGAGGGAGGCAATCAGCCCCAGCATTTT. Its protein product is CASSGVEGGNQPQHF. Drawing the rest from reference TRBV2 and TRBJ1-5, the complete variable domain is EPEVTQTPSHQVTQMGQEVILRCVPISNHLYFYWYRQILGQKVEFLVSFYNNEISEKSEIFDDQFSVERPDGSNFTLKIRSTKLEDSAMYFCASSGVEGGNQPQHFGDGTRLSIL.

The chain combines TRBV9 with TRBJ1-2, with unresolved D. The CDR3 has 13 amino acids. Trimming cost V 1 base and J 4 bases, with 8 bases left between them. CDR1 and CDR2 from the germline V gene are SGDLS and YYNGEE. CDR3 bases: TGTGCCAGCAGCGTAACAGAATTCTATGGCTACACCTTC. This encodes CASSVTEFYGYTF.